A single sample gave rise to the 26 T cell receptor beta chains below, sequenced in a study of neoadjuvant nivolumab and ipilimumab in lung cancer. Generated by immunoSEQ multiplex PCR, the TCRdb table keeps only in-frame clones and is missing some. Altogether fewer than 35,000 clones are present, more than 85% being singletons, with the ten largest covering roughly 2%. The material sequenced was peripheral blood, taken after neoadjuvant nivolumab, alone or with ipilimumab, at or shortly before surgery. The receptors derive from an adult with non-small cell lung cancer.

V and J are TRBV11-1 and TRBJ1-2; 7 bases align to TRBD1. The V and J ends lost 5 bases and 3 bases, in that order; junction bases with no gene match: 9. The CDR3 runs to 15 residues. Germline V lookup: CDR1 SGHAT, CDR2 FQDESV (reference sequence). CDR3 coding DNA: TGTGCCAGCAGCCAAGGGGGCCGTCTTCACTATGGCTACACCTTC. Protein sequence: CASSQGGRLHYGYTF.

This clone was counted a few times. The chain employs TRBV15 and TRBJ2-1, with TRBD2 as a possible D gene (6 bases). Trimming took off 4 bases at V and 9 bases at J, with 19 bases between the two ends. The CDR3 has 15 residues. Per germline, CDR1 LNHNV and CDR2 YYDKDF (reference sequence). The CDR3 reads CATSTGTQSVGEQFF. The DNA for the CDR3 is TGTGCCACCAGCACAGGGACTCAAAGCGTCGGTGAGCAGTTCTTC.

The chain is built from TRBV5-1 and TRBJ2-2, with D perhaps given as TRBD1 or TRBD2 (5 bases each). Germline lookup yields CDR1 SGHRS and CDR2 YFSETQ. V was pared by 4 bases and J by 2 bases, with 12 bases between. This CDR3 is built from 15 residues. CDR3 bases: TGCGCCAGCAGCCCCGGGACCGTAAACACCGGGGAGCTGTTTTTT. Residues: CASSPGTVNTGELFF.

CDR3 protein: CASSVAGQTYNEQFF. DNA of the CDR3: TGTGCCAGCAGCGTAGCGGGTCAGACCTACAATGAGCAGTTCTTC. V gene TRBV9 combines with J gene TRBJ2-1; D is undetermined. This CDR3 is 15 amino acids long. Germline CDR1 reads SGDLS; CDR2 reads YYNGEE. Trimming removed 0 bases from V and 2 bases from J, with 9 bases in between.

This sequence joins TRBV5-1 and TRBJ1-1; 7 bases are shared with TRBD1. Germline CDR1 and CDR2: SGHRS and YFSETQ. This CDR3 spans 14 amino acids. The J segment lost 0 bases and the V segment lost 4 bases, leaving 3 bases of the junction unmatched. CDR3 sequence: CASSGGQMNTEAFF. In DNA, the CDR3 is TGCGCCAGCAGCGGGGGACAGATGAACACTGAAGCTTTCTTT.

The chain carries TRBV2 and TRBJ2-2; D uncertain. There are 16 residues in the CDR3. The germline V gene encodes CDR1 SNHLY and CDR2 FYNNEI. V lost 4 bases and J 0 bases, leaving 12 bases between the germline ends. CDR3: CASSVRSPANTGELFF. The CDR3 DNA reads TGTGCCAGCAGTGTAAGGTCACCAGCGAACACCGGGGAGCTGTTTTTT.

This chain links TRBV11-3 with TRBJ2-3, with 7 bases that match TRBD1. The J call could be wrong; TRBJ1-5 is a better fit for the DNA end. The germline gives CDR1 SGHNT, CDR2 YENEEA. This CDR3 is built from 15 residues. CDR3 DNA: TGTGCCAGCAGCTTGAGGGGGCCGAGGGCAGATACGCAGCATTTT. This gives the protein CASSLRGPRADTQHF.

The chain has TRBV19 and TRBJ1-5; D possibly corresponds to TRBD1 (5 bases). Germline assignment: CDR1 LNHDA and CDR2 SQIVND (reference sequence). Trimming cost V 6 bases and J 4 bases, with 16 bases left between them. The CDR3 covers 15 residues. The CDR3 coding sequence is TGTGCCAGTAGCGTCAACCGGGACCGTAATCAGCCCCAGCATTTT. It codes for CASSVNRDRNQPQHF.

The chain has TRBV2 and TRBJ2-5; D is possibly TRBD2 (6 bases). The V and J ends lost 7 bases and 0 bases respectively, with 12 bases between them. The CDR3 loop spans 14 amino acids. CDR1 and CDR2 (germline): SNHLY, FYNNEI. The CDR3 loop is CASKEGIHQETQYF. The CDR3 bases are TGTGCCAGCAAGGAGGGGATCCACCAAGAGACCCAGTACTTC.

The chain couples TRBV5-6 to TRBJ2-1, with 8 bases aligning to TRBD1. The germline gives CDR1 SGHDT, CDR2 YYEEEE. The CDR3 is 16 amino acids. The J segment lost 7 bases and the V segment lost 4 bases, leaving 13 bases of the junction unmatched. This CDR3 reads CASSRDRGVMGNEQFF. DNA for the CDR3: TGTGCCAGCAGCCGCGACAGGGGCGTGATGGGGAATGAGCAGTTCTTC.

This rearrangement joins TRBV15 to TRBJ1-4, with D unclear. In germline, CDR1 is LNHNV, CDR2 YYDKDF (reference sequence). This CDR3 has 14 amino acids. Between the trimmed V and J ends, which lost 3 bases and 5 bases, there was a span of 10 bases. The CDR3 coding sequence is TGTGCCACCAGCAGGGGCTTTTCGAATGAAAAACTGTTTTTT. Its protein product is CATSRGFSNEKLFF.

In DNA, the CDR3 is TGTGCCAGCGAGTTGGCGGGTCAGCCCCAGCATTTT. It specifies CASELAGQPQHF. The chain employs TRBV2 and TRBJ1-5; D unresolved. With 8 bases removed from V and 6 bases from J, the gap between germline ends came to 11 bases. This CDR3 comprises 12 residues. CDR1 and CDR2 (germline): SNHLY, FYNNEI.

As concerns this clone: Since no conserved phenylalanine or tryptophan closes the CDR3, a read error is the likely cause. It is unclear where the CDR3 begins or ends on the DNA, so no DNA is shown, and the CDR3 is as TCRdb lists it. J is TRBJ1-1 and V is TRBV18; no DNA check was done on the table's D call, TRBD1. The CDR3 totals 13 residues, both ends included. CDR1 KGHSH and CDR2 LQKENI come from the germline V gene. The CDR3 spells CASSPKTGAVQYL.

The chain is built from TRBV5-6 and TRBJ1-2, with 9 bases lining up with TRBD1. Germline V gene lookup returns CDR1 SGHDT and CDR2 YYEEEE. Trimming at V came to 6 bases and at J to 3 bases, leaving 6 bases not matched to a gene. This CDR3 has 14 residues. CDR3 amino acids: CASNPQGAHYGYTF. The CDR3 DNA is TGTGCCAGCAACCCACAGGGGGCTCACTATGGCTACACCTTC.

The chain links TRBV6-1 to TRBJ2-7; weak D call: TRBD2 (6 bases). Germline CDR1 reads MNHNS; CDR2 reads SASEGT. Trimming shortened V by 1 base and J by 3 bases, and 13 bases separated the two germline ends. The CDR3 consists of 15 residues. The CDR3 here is CASSEGRGDIYEQYF. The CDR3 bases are TGTGCCAGCAGTGAAGGGCGGGGCGATATCTACGAGCAGTACTTC.

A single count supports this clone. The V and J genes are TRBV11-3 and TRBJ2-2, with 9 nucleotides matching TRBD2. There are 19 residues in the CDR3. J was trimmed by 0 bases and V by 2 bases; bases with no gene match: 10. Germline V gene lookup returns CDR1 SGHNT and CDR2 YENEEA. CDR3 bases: TGTGCCAGCAGCTTAAGGCTGCTAGCGGGGAACGCGAACACCGGGGAGCTGTTTTTT. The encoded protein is CASSLRLLAGNANTGELFF. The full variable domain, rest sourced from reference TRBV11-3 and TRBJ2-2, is EAGVVQSPRYKIIEKKQPVAFWCNPISGHNTLYWYLQNLGQGPELLIRYENEEAVDDSQLPKDRFSAERLKGVDSTLKIQPAELGDSAVYLCASSLRLLAGNANTGELFFGEGSRLTVL.

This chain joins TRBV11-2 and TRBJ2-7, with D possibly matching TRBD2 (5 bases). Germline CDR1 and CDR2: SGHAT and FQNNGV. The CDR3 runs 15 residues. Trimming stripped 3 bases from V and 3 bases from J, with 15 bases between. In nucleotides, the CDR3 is TGTGCCAGCAGCTTGGTGGGCGGAGGCCACTACGAGCAGTACTTC. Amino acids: CASSLVGGGHYEQYF. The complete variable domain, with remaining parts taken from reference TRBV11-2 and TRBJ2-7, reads EAGVAQSPRYKIIEKRQSVAFWCNPISGHATLYWYQQILGQGPKLLIQFQNNGVVDDSQLPKDRFSAERLKGVDSTLKIQPAKLEDSAVYLCASSLVGGGHYEQYFGPGTRLTVT.

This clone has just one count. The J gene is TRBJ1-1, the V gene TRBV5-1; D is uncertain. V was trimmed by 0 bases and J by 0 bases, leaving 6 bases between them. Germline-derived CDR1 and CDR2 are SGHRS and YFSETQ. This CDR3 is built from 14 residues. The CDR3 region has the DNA TGCGCCAGCAGCTTGGGATACATGAACACTGAAGCTTTCTTT. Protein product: CASSLGYMNTEAFF.

The CDR3 is CASSFTGGLSYEQYF. The DNA of the CDR3 is TGTGCCAGCAGCTTTACTGGGGGCCTCTCCTACGAGCAGTACTTC. J is TRBJ2-7 and V is TRBV7-9, with a weak D call TRBD1 (6 bases). Germline CDR1 is SEHNR and CDR2 is FQNEAQ (reference sequence). The CDR3 contains 15 residues. V shed 3 bases and J shed 0 bases, with 12 bases lying between them. Full variable domain (outside the CDR3, taken from reference TRBV7-9 and TRBJ2-7): DTGVSQNPRHKITKRGQNVTFRCDPISEHNRLYWYRQTLGQGPEFLTYFQNEAQLEKSRLLSDRFSAERPKGSFSTLEIQRTEQGDSAMYLCASSFTGGLSYEQYFGPGTRLTVT.

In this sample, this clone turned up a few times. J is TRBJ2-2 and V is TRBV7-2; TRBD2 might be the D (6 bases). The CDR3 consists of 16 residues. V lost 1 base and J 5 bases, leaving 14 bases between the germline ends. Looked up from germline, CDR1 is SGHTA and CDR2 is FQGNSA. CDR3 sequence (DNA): TGTGCCAGCAGCTTAGAGGCGTCCCGGGGGACCGGGGAGCTGTTTTTT. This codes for CASSLEASRGTGELFF.

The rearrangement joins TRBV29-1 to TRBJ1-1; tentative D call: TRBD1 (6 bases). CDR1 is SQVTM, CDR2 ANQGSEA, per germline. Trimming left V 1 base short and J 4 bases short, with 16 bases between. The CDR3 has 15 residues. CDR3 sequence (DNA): TGCAGCGTTGAAGGGAAAGGGGGGTCCGGCACTGAAGCTTTCTTT. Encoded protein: CSVEGKGGSGTEAFF. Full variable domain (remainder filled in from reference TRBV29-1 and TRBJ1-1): SAVISQKPSRDICQRGTSLTIQCQVDSQVTMMFWYRQQPGQSLTLIATANQGSEATYESGFVIDKFPISRPNLTFSTLTVSNMSPEDSSIYLCSVEGKGGSGTEAFFGQGTRLTVV.

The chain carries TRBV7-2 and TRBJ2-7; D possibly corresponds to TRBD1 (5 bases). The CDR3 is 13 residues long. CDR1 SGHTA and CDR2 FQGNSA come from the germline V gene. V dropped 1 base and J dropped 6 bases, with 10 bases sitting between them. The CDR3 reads CASSLEQGREQYF. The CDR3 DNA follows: TGTGCCAGCAGCTTAGAGCAGGGTCGCGAGCAGTACTTC.

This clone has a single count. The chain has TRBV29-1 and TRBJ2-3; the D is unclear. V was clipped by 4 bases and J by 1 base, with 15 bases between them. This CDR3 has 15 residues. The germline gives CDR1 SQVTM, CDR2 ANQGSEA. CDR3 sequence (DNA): TGCAGCGTTGCAAGACTGGCGGTTGGCACAGATACGCAGTATTTT. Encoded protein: CSVARLAVGTDTQYF.

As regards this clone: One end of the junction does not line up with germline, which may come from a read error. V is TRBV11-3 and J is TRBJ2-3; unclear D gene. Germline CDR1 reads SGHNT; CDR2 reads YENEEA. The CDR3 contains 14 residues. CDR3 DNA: TGTGCCATCAGCTCATCTAAGGGCACAGATACGCAGTATTTT. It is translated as CAISSSKGTDTQYF.

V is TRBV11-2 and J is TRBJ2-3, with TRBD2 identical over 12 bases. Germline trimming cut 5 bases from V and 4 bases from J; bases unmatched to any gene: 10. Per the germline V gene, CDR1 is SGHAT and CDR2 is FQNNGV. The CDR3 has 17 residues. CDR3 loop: CASSPTGTSGFPDTQYF. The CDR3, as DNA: TGTGCCAGCAGCCCAACCGGGACTAGCGGGTTTCCAGATACGCAGTATTTT. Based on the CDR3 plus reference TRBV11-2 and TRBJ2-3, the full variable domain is EAGVAQSPRYKIIEKRQSVAFWCNPISGHATLYWYQQILGQGPKLLIQFQNNGVVDDSQLPKDRFSAERLKGVDSTLKIQPAKLEDSAVYLCASSPTGTSGFPDTQYFGPGTRLTVL.

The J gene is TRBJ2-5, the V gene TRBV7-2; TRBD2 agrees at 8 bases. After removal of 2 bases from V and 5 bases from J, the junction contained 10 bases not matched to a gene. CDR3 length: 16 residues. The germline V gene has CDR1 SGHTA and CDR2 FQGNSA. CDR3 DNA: TGTGCCAGCAGCTTACACGGTGCGGGAGGAGGGGAGACCCAGTACTTC. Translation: CASSLHGAGGGETQYF.